Below, 27 T cell receptor beta chains from the same sample are listed, as sequenced in a study of blood T cell repertoires in COVID-19. Clones were sequenced by immunoSEQ multiplex PCR, and TCRdb holds only the in-frame ones, with some missing. This sample has 150,000 to 200,000 clones; 70% to 90% occur once, and the top ten carry more than 2.5%. Material for sequencing was peripheral blood. These receptors originate from a man between 60 and 70 years old with acute or convalescent COVID-19.

The rearrangement joins TRBV30 to TRBJ2-5, with 11 bases aligning to TRBD1. This CDR3 is 16 amino acids long. Looked up from germline, CDR1 is GTSNPN and CDR2 is SVGIG (reference sequence). The V and J ends lost 1 base and 5 bases, in that order; junction bases with no gene match: 9. CDR3 nucleotide sequence: TGTGCCTGGAGTGCCACGAGGACAGGGGGCATGGAGACCCAGTACTTC. Amino acids: CAWSATRTGGMETQYF. Full variable domain (outside the CDR3, taken from reference TRBV30 and TRBJ2-5): SQTIHQWPATLVQPVGSPLSLECTVEGTSNPNLYWYRQAAGRGLQLLFYSVGIGQISSEVPQNLSASRPQDRQFILSSKKLLLSDSGFYLCAWSATRTGGMETQYFGPGTRLLVL.

This rearrangement joins TRBV6-5 to TRBJ1-2; D uncertain. Germline V lookup: CDR1 MNHEY, CDR2 SVGAGI. The CDR3 extends over 10 amino acids. The ends were cut back, 6 bases at V and 3 bases at J, with 2 bases in the middle. Written as DNA, the CDR3 is TGTGCCAGCAGCGACTATGGCTACACCTTC. Its protein product is CASSDYGYTF.

The J gene is TRBJ2-5, the V gene TRBV10-3; a weak D match, TRBD1 (5 bases). The CDR3 extends over 13 amino acids. V lost 5 bases and J 0 bases, leaving 7 bases between the germline ends. Germline V lookup: CDR1 ENHRY, CDR2 SYGVKD. CDR3 in amino acids: CAISLRDQETQYF. CDR3 bases: TGTGCCATCAGTCTCAGGGACCAAGAGACCCAGTACTTC.

The chain has TRBV6-5 and TRBJ1-2; TRBD1 aligns across 7 bases. There are 13 residues in the CDR3. The trim removed 6 bases at V and 7 bases at J, leaving 8 bases unmatched. Germline V gene lookup returns CDR1 MNHEY and CDR2 SVGAGI. CDR3 sequence: CASSARDSAGYTF. In DNA, the CDR3 is TGTGCCAGCAGCGCCCGGGACAGCGCTGGCTACACCTTC.

The chain links TRBV19 to TRBJ2-3; D is perhaps TRBD2 (6 bases). The V and J ends lost 6 bases and 3 bases respectively, with 16 bases between them. CDR1 and CDR2 from the germline V gene are LNHDA and SQIVND (reference sequence). The CDR3 contains 15 residues. The CDR3 is CASRGGASGTDTQYF. CDR3 coding DNA: TGTGCCAGTAGAGGAGGGGCCTCCGGGACAGATACGCAGTATTTT.

This clone was seen a single time. The chain recombines TRBV28 with TRBJ2-3; the match to TRBD1 covers 8 bases. From germline, CDR1 is MDHEN and CDR2 SYDVKM. The CDR3 spans 15 residues. The trim removed 8 bases at V and 2 bases at J, leaving 9 bases unmatched. Written as DNA, the CDR3 is TGTGCCAGCGCAGGGGGCCCCCCATCCACAGATACGCAGTATTTT. Translating it yields CASAGGPPSTDTQYF.

J is TRBJ2-6 and V is TRBV15; 12 nucleotides agree with TRBD2. This CDR3 spans 17 amino acids. Germline V lookup: CDR1 LNHNV, CDR2 YYDKDF (reference sequence). J gave up 4 bases and V 5 bases, and 6 bases lay outside the gene matches. Written as DNA, the CDR3 is TGTGCCACCAGCCGTGGACTAGCGGGATTCGGGGCCAACGTCCTGACTTTC. This sequence encodes CATSRGLAGFGANVLTF.

V usage is TRBV25-1 and J usage is TRBJ1-5, with a possible D match to TRBD1 (5 bases). Germline V gives CDR1 MGHDK, CDR2 SYGVNS. V gave up 6 bases and J gave up 2 bases, with 11 bases separating them. CDR3 size: 14 residues. CDR3 sequence: CASSQGLGNQPQHF. The CDR3 bases are TGTGCCAGCAGCCAGGGTTTGGGCAATCAGCCCCAGCATTTT.

With respect to this clone: The identical CDR3 is also encoded by other nucleotide sequences in the sample. The DNA for the CDR3 is TGTGCCAGCAGTTTACTGGCGGGAGGGTCCTACGAGCAGTACTTC. It translates to CASSLLAGGSYEQYF. The chain recombines TRBV27 with TRBJ2-7, with TRBD2 matching over 9 bases. Trimming removed 2 bases from V and 1 base from J; junction bases left unmatched: 3. CDR3 size: 15 residues. Germline CDR1 reads MNHEY; CDR2 reads SMNVEV (reference sequence).

The genes are TRBV6-5 and TRBJ1-2; 9 bases are shared with TRBD1. V was clipped by 11 bases and J by 4 bases; unmatched bases: 11. CDR1 is MNHEY, CDR2 SVGAGI, per germline. The CDR3 consists of 14 residues. This CDR3 reads CASSGQGWGYGYTF. The CDR3 DNA sequence: TGTGCCTCATCGGGACAGGGATGGGGCTATGGCTACACCTTC.

V usage is TRBV7-9 and J usage is TRBJ2-3, with no clear D. V dropped 5 bases and J dropped 4 bases, with 19 bases sitting between them. The length of the CDR3 is 16 residues. CDR1 and CDR2 (germline): SEHNR, FQNEAQ (reference sequence). CDR3 loop: CASSPPAGWSADTQYF. The DNA for the CDR3 is TGTGCCAGCAGCCCCCCTGCCGGTTGGTCGGCAGATACGCAGTATTTT.

This chain links TRBV19 with TRBJ2-1; a weak D match, TRBD2 (5 bases). V lost 5 bases to trimming and J lost 4 bases, with 9 bases between them. Germline CDR1 reads LNHDA; CDR2 reads SQIVND (reference sequence). This CDR3 spans 13 amino acids. The CDR3 reads CASSLTGYNEQFF. CDR3 nucleotides: TGTGCCAGTAGTTTGACGGGGTACAATGAGCAGTTCTTC.

This chain connects TRBV19 to TRBJ1-1, with 7 bases aligning to TRBD1. The V gene end was trimmed by 8 bases and the J gene end by 1 base; junction bases not matched to a gene: 16. This CDR3 comprises 17 residues. The V gene's germline CDR1 is LNHDA and CDR2 SQIVND (reference sequence). The CDR3: CASSPWSTGKKNTEAFF. The CDR3 nucleotides are TGTGCCAGTTCCCCCTGGTCGACAGGGAAGAAGAACACTGAAGCTTTCTTT.

The chain is built from TRBV9 and TRBJ2-5; TRBD1 might be the D (5 bases). CDR1 is SGDLS, CDR2 YYNGEE, per germline. The CDR3 is 16 amino acids. V shed 1 base and J shed 5 bases, with 18 bases lying between them. The CDR3 bases are TGTGCCAGCAGCGTATCGCCCCGGCAGGGCCGGGAGACCCAGTACTTC. This gives the protein CASSVSPRQGRETQYF.

This clone was observed a few times. This chain uses TRBV6-4 with TRBJ1-2; no firm D call. V gave up 0 bases and J gave up 4 bases, with 6 bases separating them. The CDR3 runs 13 residues. In germline, CDR1 is MRHNA, CDR2 SNTAGT. CDR3 amino acids: CASSDSGSYGYTF. As DNA, the CDR3 is TGTGCCAGCAGTGACTCGGGCAGCTATGGCTACACCTTC.

The chain uses TRBV28 and TRBJ1-2, with 10 nucleotides matching TRBD1. The CDR3 totals 16 residues. With 6 bases clipped from V and 0 bases from J, the junction kept 7 bases outside the gene matches. The germline gives CDR1 MDHEN, CDR2 SYDVKM. In DNA, the CDR3 is TGTGCCAGCAGCAAAAGACAGGGGGCGACTAACTATGGCTACACCTTC. The encoded protein is CASSKRQGATNYGYTF.

The rearrangement joins TRBV28 to TRBJ2-1; TRBD2 agrees at 14 bases. V gave up 5 bases and J gave up 9 bases; unmatched junction bases: 12. In germline, CDR1 is MDHEN, CDR2 SYDVKM. The CDR3 length is 17 residues. This chain's CDR3 is CASSSPGLAGVGCEQFF. In DNA form, the CDR3 reads TGTGCCAGCAGTAGTCCGGGACTAGCGGGAGTTGGTTGTGAGCAGTTCTTC.

This chain uses TRBV10-3 with TRBJ2-1; 8 bases are a match to TRBD2. V shed 0 bases and J 5 bases; nucleotides not matched to a gene: 3. This CDR3 has 15 amino acids. Germline assignment: CDR1 ENHRY and CDR2 SYGVKD. The CDR3 DNA reads as TGTGCCATCAGTGAGTCTAGCGGGACGAACAATGAGCAGTTCTTC. This sequence encodes CAISESSGTNNEQFF.

Of note for this clone: This sample also contains other DNA sequences that code for the same CDR3. V is TRBV7-9 and J is TRBJ2-1, with TRBD2 matching 7 bases. Germline CDR1 is SEHNR and CDR2 is FQNEAQ (reference sequence). The CDR3 is 14 amino acids. Germline trimming cut 0 bases from V and 5 bases from J; bases unmatched to any gene: 1. The CDR3 DNA follows: TGTGCCAGCAGCTTAGCGGGAGGGGACAATGAGCAGTTCTTC. This sequence encodes CASSLAGGDNEQFF.

The gene calls are TRBV6-5 and TRBJ2-7; TRBD2 is a possible D gene (5 bases). V lost 2 bases, J lost 5 bases, and 10 bases lay in between. The germline CDR1 and CDR2 sequences are MNHEY and SVGAGI. CDR3 length equals 13 residues. In nucleotides, the CDR3 is TGTGCCAGCAGTTACGCCCCCGGGGACGAGCAGTACTTC. Its translation is CASSYAPGDEQYF.

V and J are TRBV6-5 and TRBJ1-2; a possible D gene is TRBD1 (5 bases). Trimming cost V 0 bases and J 2 bases, with 13 bases left between them. The CDR3 has 16 amino acids. In germline, CDR1 is MNHEY, CDR2 SVGAGI. CDR3 in amino acids: CASSYSQGEGNYGYTF. In DNA form, the CDR3 reads TGTGCCAGCAGTTACTCGCAAGGGGAAGGGAACTATGGCTACACCTTC.

About this clone: Compared with germline, one end of the junction differs, possibly owing to a read error. The genes are TRBV5-1 and TRBJ1-6; D unresolved. CDR3 length equals 15 residues. Germline CDR1 reads SGHRS; CDR2 reads YFSETQ. CDR3 region: CASTLTSSYNSPLHF. The CDR3 bases are TGCGCCAGCACCTTGACGAGCTCCTATAATTCACCCCTCCACTTT.

The chain carries TRBV19 and TRBJ2-6; 7 bases line up with TRBD1. Germline CDR1 is LNHDA and CDR2 is SQIVND (reference sequence). J was trimmed by 0 bases and V by 5 bases; bases with no gene match: 10. The CDR3 extends over 18 amino acids. The CDR3 is CASSFYRGSISGANVLTF. The CDR3 region has the DNA TGTGCCAGTAGTTTTTACAGGGGTTCCATCTCTGGGGCCAACGTCCTGACTTTC.

The chain carries TRBV28 and TRBJ2-7; 7 nucleotides agree with TRBD1. CDR1 and CDR2 from the germline V gene are MDHEN and SYDVKM. This CDR3 is 21 amino acids long. The V and J ends lost 5 bases and 0 bases, in that order; junction bases with no gene match: 25. The DNA of the CDR3 is TGTGCCAGCAGTCCAAGACAGGGAGAAAGAGGACGAATAAGAAGCTCCTACGAGCAGTACTTC. It yields the protein CASSPRQGERGRIRSSYEQYF.

The chain recombines TRBV18 with TRBJ2-3; 7 bases align to TRBD1. The CDR3 loop spans 15 amino acids. Per the germline V gene, CDR1 is KGHSH and CDR2 is LQKENI. The J segment lost 4 bases and the V segment lost 3 bases, leaving 7 bases of the junction unmatched. CDR3 nucleotide sequence: TGTGCCAGCTCACCCCCACAGGGGCGCCCAGATACGCAGTATTTT. Translation: CASSPPQGRPDTQYF.

The chain joins TRBV15 to TRBJ1-1, with 7 bases identical to TRBD1. CDR1 and CDR2 (germline): LNHNV, YYDKDF (reference sequence). The CDR3 has 13 amino acids. V was pared by 5 bases and J by 5 bases, with 5 bases of the junction left unmatched. CDR3 loop: CATSPQGGTEAFF. The CDR3 DNA follows: TGTGCCACCAGCCCCCAGGGGGGTACTGAAGCTTTCTTT.

The chain is built from TRBV28 and TRBJ2-3, with TRBD2 matching over 7 bases. Trimming at V came to 5 bases and at J to 1 base, leaving 12 bases not matched to a gene. The CDR3 sequence is 17 residues long. In germline, CDR1 is MDHEN, CDR2 SYDVKM. The CDR3 loop reads CASSPLGGRAGTDTQYF. The DNA for the CDR3 is TGTGCCAGCAGTCCCCTCGGGGGGAGGGCCGGCACAGATACGCAGTATTTT.